The T cell receptor beta chain described here comes from a study of cytomegalovirus exposure and HLA in healthy donors. Points from the study as a whole: At a 0.05 false discovery rate, a later analysis found around 17,000 TCR beta sequences to be associated with HLA alleles.

J was trimmed by 2 bases and V by 10 bases; bases with no gene match: 8. Germline loops: CDR1 WSHSY, CDR2 SAAADI. The CDR3 totals 14 residues. A remark on this clone: Its antigen is still unknown.

Amplification used 60 Vbeta primers and 13 Jbeta primers. The protocol was immunoSEQ multiplex PCR, while the TCRdb copy is restricted to in-frame clones and leaves out a portion. The sample yields 90,000 to 110,000 clones, around 75% seen once. Sequenced material: PBMCs. The V call is TRBV10-2, the J call TRBJ2-3, with 8 bases identical to TRBD2. This sequence was found in a man aged 40-50 years in good health and CMV-seronegative. The CDR3 loop is CATKTSATTDTQYF. CDR3 DNA: TGCGCCACCAAGACTAGCGCAACCACAGATACGCAGTATTTT.